A selection of T cell receptor beta chains follows, all from one sample in a study of T cells in Graves' hyperthyroidism and ophthalmopathy. MiXCR, applied by TCRdb to the multiplex PCR reads, yields one record per CDR3 protein. The repertoire holds around 440,000 distinct CDR3 sequences, with about 15% as singletons. Sequenced material: blood. The receptors originated from a woman between 18 and 29 years old with Graves' hyperthyroidism. CDR3s include the opening cysteine and the closing phenylalanine or tryptophan. D genes are given only for firm matches. Part of the rows lack a size; the others show once, few, many or a class for expanded clones.

cdr3_length,clone_size,j_call,d_call,v_call,cdr3_aa,cdr3_nt
14,.,TRBJ2-1,TRBD2,TRBV19,CASSRLAGRGEQFF,TGTGCCAGTTCCCGACTAGCTGGAAGGGGTGAGCAGTTCTTC
15,many,TRBJ1-6,.,TRBV7-2,CASSLGYVGNSPLHF,TGTGCCAGCAGCTTAGGATACGTGGGAAATTCACCCCTCCACTTT
17,few,TRBJ2-7,TRBD2,TRBV6-2/TRBV6-3,CASSYARLAGASCEQYF,TGTGCCAGCAGTTACGCCCGACTAGCGGGGGCCTCCTGCGAGCAGTACTTC
16,.,TRBJ2-7,TRBD2,TRBV7-6,CASSLAASGVTYEQYF,TGTGCCAGCAGCTTAGCGGCTAGCGGGGTCACCTACGAGCAGTACTTC
14,few,TRBJ1-6,.,TRBV10-3,CAIKSPGINSPLHF,TGTGCCATCAAGAGCCCTGGGATTAATTCACCCCTCCACTTT
13,many,TRBJ2-1,TRBD1,TRBV5-1,CASSVNRGYEQFF,TGCGCCAGCAGCGTAAACAGGGGCTATGAGCAGTTCTTC
15,.,TRBJ2-1,TRBD2,TRBV20-1,CSAHTSGYSYNEQFF,TGCAGTGCACATACTAGCGGGTACTCCTACAATGAGCAGTTCTTC
15,.,TRBJ2-5,.,TRBV5-1,CASSGGTEPQETQYF,TGCGCCAGCAGCGGGGGTACGGAACCTCAAGAGACCCAGTACTTC
16,many,TRBJ2-2,TRBD2,TRBV11-3,CASSFGGAEWTGELFF,TGTGCCAGCAGCTTCGGGGGGGCTGAGTGGACCGGGGAGCTGTTTTTT
17,many,TRBJ1-5,TRBD1,TRBV7-8,CASSQDRGTYSNQPQHF,TGTGCCAGCAGCCAAGACAGGGGGACCTATAGCAATCAGCCCCAGCATTTT
15,.,TRBJ2-2,.,TRBV5-1,CASSVDDGLAGELFF,TGTGCCAGCAGCGTGGACGATGGGCTCGCCGGGGAGCTGTTTTTT
14,many,TRBJ1-2,.,TRBV5-6,CASSYGTHGESYTF,TGTGCCAGCAGCTACGGGACACACGGCGAGAGCTACACCTTC
14,many,TRBJ2-7,.,TRBV20-1,CSAKSRTPSYEQYF,TGCAGTGCCAAATCCCGGACACCTTCCTACGAGCAGTACTTC
20,once,TRBJ1-5,.,TRBV6-1,CASSRREGGPRTGSNQPQHF,TGTGCCAGCAGCCGAAGAGAGGGGGGCCCGAGAACGGGGAGCAATCAGCCCCAGCATTTT
17,many,TRBJ2-7,TRBD1,TRBV7-9,CASSQRVGTVSPLKQYF,TGTGCCAGCAGCCAAAGAGTTGGGACAGTATCACCCCTAAAGCAGTACTTC
16,many,TRBJ2-3,TRBD2,TRBV3-1,CASSQELAGGTDTQYF,TGTGCCAGCAGCCAAGAACTAGCGGGGGGCACAGATACGCAGTATTTT
14,.,TRBJ2-5,.,TRBV6-5,CASSPRMSQETQYF,TGTGCCAGCAGCCCTCGGATGAGCCAAGAGACCCAGTACTTC
12,.,TRBJ1-6,.,TRBV11-2,CASSIGLSPLHF,TGTGCCAGTAGTATTGGACTCTCACCCCTCCACTTT
15,.,TRBJ2-3,.,TRBV10-3,CAISGKDSSTDTQYF,TGTGCCATCAGTGGGAAGGATTCTAGCACAGATACGCAGTATTTT
16,many,TRBJ2-5,TRBD2,TRBV20-1,CSAGLAGGQTQETQYF,TGCAGTGCTGGACTAGCGGGGGGACAGACCCAAGAGACCCAGTACTTC
15,many,TRBJ2-7,.,TRBV11-2,CASSRGTAAFYEQYF,TGTGCCAGCAGCCGAGGGACGGCTGCCTTTTACGAGCAGTACTTC
13,.,TRBJ1-2,.,TRBV29-1,CSVAFWGNYGYTF,TGCAGCGTTGCGTTCTGGGGAAACTATGGCTACACCTTC
13,many,TRBJ1-2,.,TRBV27,CASTRGVGYGYTF,TGTGCCAGCACTCGGGGCGTTGGGTATGGCTACACCTTC
17,many,TRBJ2-5,.,TRBV2,CASSEASLVVGEAILYF,TGTGCCAGCAGTGAAGCCTCGCTGGTGGTAGGGGAAGCCATTCTATACTTC
15,few,TRBJ2-7,.,TRBV6-5,CASSSRRGIDDEQYF,TGTGCCAGCAGTTCTCGCAGAGGGATTGACGACGAGCAGTACTTC
14,many,TRBJ2-1,.,TRBV7-9,CASSPRGRGDEQFF,TGTGCCAGCAGCCCCCGAGGGAGGGGGGATGAGCAGTTCTTC
15,.,TRBJ2-5,.,TRBV7-6,CASSLGDWEQETQYF,TGTGCCAGCAGCTTAGGGGACTGGGAACAAGAGACCCAGTACTTC
15,many,TRBJ2-3,.,TRBV20-1,CSAARRGTGTDTQYF,TGCAGTGCCGCCCGTCGGGGGACCGGCACAGATACGCAGTATTTT
18,.,TRBJ2-7,.,TRBV2,CASSGLGGAATSSYEQYF,TGTGCCAGCAGTGGACTAGGGGGGGCTGCCACTAGCTCCTACGAGCAGTACTTC
14,.,TRBJ1-1,.,TRBV4-1,CASSQSLGGTEAFF,TGCGCCAGCAGCCAATCCCTCGGGGGCACTGAAGCTTTCTTT
15,many,TRBJ2-5,TRBD2,TRBV6-2/TRBV6-3,CASSSYSGAQETQYF,TGTGCCAGCAGTTCCTATAGCGGGGCTCAAGAGACCCAGTACTTC
21,.,TRBJ2-6,.,TRBV19,CASSTTGGRGGRDSGANVLTF,TGTGCCAGTAGTACGACAGGGGGTCGGGGGGGGCGGGATTCTGGGGCCAACGTCCTGACTTTC
15,.,TRBJ1-2,TRBD1,TRBV6-1,CASIETGTAGYGYTF,TGTGCCAGCATTGAAACCGGGACAGCTGGCTATGGCTACACCTTC
15,few,TRBJ2-7,TRBD2,TRBV7-6,CASSTWTSGRYEQYF,TGTGCCAGCAGCACCTGGACTAGCGGGAGGTACGAGCAGTACTTC
17,.,TRBJ2-3,TRBD2,TRBV10-2,CASSDWGGSIGTDTQYF,TGCGCCAGCAGTGATTGGGGCGGGAGTATCGGCACAGATACGCAGTATTTT
12,many,TRBJ2-7,TRBD1,TRBV30,CAWRQGPWEQYF,TGTGCCTGGCGACAGGGGCCCTGGGAGCAGTACTTC
13,once,TRBJ2-3,.,TRBV29-1,CSVGRLLTDTQYF,TGCAGCGTTGGGAGGTTACTCACAGATACGCAGTATTTT
15,.,TRBJ2-6,.,TRBV5-1,CASSFNMGGANVLTF,TGCGCCAGCAGCTTCAATATGGGAGGGGCCAACGTCCTGACTTTC
14,once,TRBJ2-3,.,TRBV11-2,CASKPIQGRDTQYF,TGTGCCAGCAAACCTATCCAGGGGAGGGATACGCAGTATTTT
12,few,TRBJ1-1,.,TRBV25-1,CASRYSVTEAFF,TGTGCCAGCAGATACAGTGTCACTGAAGCTTTCTTT
13,many,TRBJ1-2,.,TRBV29-1,CSVEDPREDGYTF,TGCAGCGTTGAAGATCCCAGGGAAGATGGCTACACCTTC
16,many,TRBJ2-3,.,TRBV5-8,CASSSRGPGGTDTQYF,TGTGCCAGCAGCTCTCGAGGGCCAGGGGGGACAGATACGCAGTATTTT
13,.,TRBJ2-7,.,TRBV3-1,CASSFKVELEQYF,TGTGCCAGCAGCTTCAAAGTCGAGCTCGAGCAGTACTTC
16,many,TRBJ2-3,.,TRBV15,CATSNLRAESTDTQYF,TGTGCCACCAGCAACCTCAGGGCTGAAAGCACAGATACGCAGTATTTT
13,.,TRBJ2-3,.,TRBV12-5,CASGWGGPDTQYF,TGTGCTAGTGGTTGGGGGGGCCCGGATACGCAGTATTTT
12,few,TRBJ1-2,.,TRBV30,CAWSVGQGGYTF,TGTGCCTGGAGTGTCGGGCAGGGCGGCTACACCTTC
16,many,TRBJ2-5,.,TRBV2,CASSEALGRGEETQYF,TGTGCCAGCAGTGAAGCGCTAGGAAGAGGGGAGGAGACCCAGTACTTC
16,many,TRBJ1-6,TRBD1,TRBV5-1,CASSGRDRGRRSPLHF,TGCGCCAGCAGCGGACGGGACAGGGGGCGCCGTTCACCCCTCCACTTT
14,many,TRBJ1-5,TRBD1,TRBV20-1,CSAREGTGNQPQHF,TGCAGTGCTAGAGAAGGGACAGGGAATCAGCCCCAGCATTTT
18,many,TRBJ2-2,.,TRBV7-8,CASSKLFSRRDAEGGLFF,TGTGCCAGCAGCAAGCTCTTTTCACGCCGGGACGCCGAGGGGGGGCTGTTTTTT
18,many,TRBJ1-5,TRBD1,TRBV11-2,CASSLGSYTGGVNQPQHF,TGTGCCAGCAGCTTAGGTTCGTATACAGGGGGCGTAAATCAGCCCCAGCATTTT